This T cell receptor (beta chain) appears in the sequencing data of a study of tumor and adjacent non-tumor tissue in lung cancer. Study-wide results and limits: Tumor repertoires had a smaller top 100 clone share than normal lung. TCR diversity was significantly greater in tumor than normal lung tissue. Patients with more diverse tumor TCRs had worse survival.

With regard to this clonotype: Its cognate antigen is unknown. A much larger clonotype is one base distant, so this may be a read error.

Three rounds of nested PCR, following a modified ARM-PCR protocol, produced the TCRbeta library. TCRdb used MiXCR to reprocess the multiplex PCR reads, holding one entry per CDR3 protein. The sample has approximately 90,000 distinct CDR3 sequences; 65% to 75% are singletons. The template was RNA from unsorted bulk tissue. Between August and November 2014, newly diagnosed, chemotherapy-naive lung cancer patients underwent thoracic surgery in China. V lost 7 bases and J lost 5; bases outside the gene matches: 17. The length of the CDR3 is 16 residues. The germline V gene has CDR1 DFQATT and CDR2 SNEGSKA (reference sequence).

This clonotype was sampled from a man in his sixties with non-small cell lung cancer. Specimen: lung tumor tissue. The chain employs TRBV20-1 and TRBJ2-5, with TRBD2 matching over 9 bases. CDR3 sequence: CSVSRRREGLGETQYF. The CDR3 bases are TGCAGTGTTAGTAGACGGCGGGAGGGCCTGGGGGAGACCCAGTACTTC.